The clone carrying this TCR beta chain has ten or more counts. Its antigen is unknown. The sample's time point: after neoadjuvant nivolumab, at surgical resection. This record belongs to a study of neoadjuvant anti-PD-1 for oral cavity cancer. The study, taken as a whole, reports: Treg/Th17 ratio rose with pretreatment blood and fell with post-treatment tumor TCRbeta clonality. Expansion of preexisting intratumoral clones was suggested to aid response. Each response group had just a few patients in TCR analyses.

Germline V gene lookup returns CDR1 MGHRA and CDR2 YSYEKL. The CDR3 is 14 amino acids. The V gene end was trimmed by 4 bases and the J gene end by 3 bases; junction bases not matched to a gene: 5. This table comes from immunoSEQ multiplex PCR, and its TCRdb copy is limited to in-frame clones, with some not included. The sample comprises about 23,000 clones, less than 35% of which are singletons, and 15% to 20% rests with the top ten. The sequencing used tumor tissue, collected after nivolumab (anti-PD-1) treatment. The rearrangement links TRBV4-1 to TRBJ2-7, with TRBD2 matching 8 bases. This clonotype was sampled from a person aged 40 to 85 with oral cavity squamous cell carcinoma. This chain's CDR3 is CASSPRSGGYEQYF. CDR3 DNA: TGCGCCAGCAGCCCCCGAAGCGGGGGCTACGAGCAGTACTTC.